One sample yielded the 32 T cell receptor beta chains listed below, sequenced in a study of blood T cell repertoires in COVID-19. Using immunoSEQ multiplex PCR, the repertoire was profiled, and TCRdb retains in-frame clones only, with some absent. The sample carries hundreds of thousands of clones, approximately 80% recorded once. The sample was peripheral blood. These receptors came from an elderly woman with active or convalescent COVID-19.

The CDR3 sequence: CASSTDRGGYEQYF. The CDR3, as DNA: TGTGCCAGCAGTACCGACAGGGGCGGATACGAGCAGTACTTC. J is TRBJ2-7 and V is TRBV7-9, with 8 bases lining up with TRBD1. The CDR3 runs 14 residues. Germline values: CDR1 SEHNR, CDR2 FQNEAQ (reference sequence). V trimming: 6 bases; J trimming: 4 bases; junction bases outside the gene matches: 8. The full variable domain, completed using reference TRBV7-9 and TRBJ2-7, is DTGVSQNPRHKITKRGQNVTFRCDPISEHNRLYWYRQTLGQGPEFLTYFQNEAQLEKSRLLSDRFSAERPKGSFSTLEIQRTEQGDSAMYLCASSTDRGGYEQYFGPGTRLTVT.

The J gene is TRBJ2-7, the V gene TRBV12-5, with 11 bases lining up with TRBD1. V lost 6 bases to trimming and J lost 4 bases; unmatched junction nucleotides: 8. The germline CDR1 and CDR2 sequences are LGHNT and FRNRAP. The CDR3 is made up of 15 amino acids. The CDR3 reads CASGGQGVPSYEQYF. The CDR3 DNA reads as TGTGCTAGTGGGGGACAGGGGGTCCCCTCTTACGAGCAGTACTTC.

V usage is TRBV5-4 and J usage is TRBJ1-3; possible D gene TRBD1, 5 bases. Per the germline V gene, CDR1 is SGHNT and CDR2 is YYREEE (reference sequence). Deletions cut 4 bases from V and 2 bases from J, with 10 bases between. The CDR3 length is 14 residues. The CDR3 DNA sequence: TGTGCCAGCAGCGCAGGGCTTACTGGAAACACCATATATTTT. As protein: CASSAGLTGNTIYF.

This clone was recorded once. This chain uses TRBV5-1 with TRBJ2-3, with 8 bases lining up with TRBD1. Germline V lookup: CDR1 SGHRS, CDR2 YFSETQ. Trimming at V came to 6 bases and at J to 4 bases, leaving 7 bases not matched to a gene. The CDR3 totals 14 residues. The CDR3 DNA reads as TGCGCCAGCACGGCTTCAGGGGGCTCAGATACGCAGTATTTT. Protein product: CASTASGGSDTQYF.

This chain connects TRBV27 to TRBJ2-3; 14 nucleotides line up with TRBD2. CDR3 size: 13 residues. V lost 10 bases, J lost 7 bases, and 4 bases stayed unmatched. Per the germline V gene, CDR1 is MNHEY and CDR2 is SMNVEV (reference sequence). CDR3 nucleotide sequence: TGTGCCATCGGGACTAGCGGGGGCAATACGCAGTATTTT. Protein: CAIGTSGGNTQYF.

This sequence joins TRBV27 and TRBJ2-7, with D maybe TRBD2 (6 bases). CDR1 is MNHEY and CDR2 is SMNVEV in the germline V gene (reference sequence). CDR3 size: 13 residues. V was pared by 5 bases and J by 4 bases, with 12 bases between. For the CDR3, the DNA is TGTGCCAGCAGTCTCTGGAGGGGTTACGAGCAGTACTTC. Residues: CASSLWRGYEQYF.

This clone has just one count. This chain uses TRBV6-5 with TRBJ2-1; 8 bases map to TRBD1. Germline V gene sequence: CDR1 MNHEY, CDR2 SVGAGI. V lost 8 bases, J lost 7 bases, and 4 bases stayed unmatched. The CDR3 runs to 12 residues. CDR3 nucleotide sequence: TGTGCCAGCCTTCGGGACAGGAATGAGCAGTTCTTC. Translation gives CASLRDRNEQFF.

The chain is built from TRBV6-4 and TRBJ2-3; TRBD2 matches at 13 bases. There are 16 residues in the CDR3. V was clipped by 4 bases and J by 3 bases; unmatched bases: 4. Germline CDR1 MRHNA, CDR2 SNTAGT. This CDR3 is CASSAQTSGGTDTQYF. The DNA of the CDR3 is TGTGCCAGCAGTGCGCAGACTAGCGGGGGGACAGATACGCAGTATTTT.

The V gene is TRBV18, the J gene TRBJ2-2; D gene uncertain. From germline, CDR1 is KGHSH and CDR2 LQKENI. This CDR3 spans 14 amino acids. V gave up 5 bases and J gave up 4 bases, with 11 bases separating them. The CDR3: CASSNPGPTGELFF. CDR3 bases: TGTGCCAGCTCAAATCCAGGTCCCACCGGGGAGCTGTTTTTT.

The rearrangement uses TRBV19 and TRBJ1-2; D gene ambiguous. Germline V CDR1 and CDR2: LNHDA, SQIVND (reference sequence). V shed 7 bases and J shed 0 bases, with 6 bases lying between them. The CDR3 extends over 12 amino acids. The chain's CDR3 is CASMGSNYGYTF. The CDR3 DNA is TGTGCCAGTATGGGCTCTAACTATGGCTACACCTTC.

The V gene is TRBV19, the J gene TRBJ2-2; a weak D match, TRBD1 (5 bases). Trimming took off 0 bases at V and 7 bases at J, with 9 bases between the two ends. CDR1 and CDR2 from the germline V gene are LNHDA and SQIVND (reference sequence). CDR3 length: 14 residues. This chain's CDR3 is CASSIEGQFGELFF. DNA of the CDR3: TGTGCCAGTAGTATAGAGGGGCAGTTCGGGGAGCTGTTTTTT.

DNA of the CDR3: TGTGCCAGCCTAGGGGGTTCCGGGGAGCTGTTTTTT. This encodes CASLGGSGELFF. The chain recombines TRBV28 with TRBJ2-2; D perhaps matches TRBD1 (6 bases). The CDR3 extends over 12 amino acids. The V end lost 8 bases, the J end lost 6 bases, and 10 bases lay between the germline ends. Germline values: CDR1 MDHEN, CDR2 SYDVKM.

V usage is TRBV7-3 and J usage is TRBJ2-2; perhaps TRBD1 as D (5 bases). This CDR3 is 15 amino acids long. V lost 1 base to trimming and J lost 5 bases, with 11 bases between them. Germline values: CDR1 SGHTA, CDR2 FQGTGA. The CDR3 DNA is TGTGCCAGCAGCTTAAGGCAGGGCGTAACCGGGGAGCTGTTTTTT. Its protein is CASSLRQGVTGELFF.

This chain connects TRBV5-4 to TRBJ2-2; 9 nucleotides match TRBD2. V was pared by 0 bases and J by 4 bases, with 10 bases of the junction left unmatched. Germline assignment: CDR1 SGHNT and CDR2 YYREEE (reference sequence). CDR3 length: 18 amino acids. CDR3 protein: CASSLDSRGGFRTGELFF. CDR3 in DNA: TGTGCCAGCAGCTTGGATTCGCGGGGGGGGTTCCGCACCGGGGAGCTGTTTTTT.

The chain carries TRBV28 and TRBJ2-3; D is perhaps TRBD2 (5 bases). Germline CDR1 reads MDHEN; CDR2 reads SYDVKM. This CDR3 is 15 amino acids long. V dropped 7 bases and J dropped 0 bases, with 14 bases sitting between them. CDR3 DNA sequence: TGTGCCAGCAACCTGAGGGCAGGCAGCACAGATACGCAGTATTTT. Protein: CASNLRAGSTDTQYF. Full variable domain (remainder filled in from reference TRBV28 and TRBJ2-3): DVKVTQSSRYLVKRTGEKVFLECVQDMDHENMFWYRQDPGLGLRLIYFSYDVKMKEKGDIPEGYSVSREKKERFSLILESASTNQTSMYLCASNLRAGSTDTQYFGPGTRLTVL.

The CDR3: CASSLVTGSLNYGYTF. In DNA form, the CDR3 reads TGTGCCAGCAGCTTGGTAACAGGTAGCCTTAACTATGGCTACACCTTC. V and J are TRBV5-6 and TRBJ1-2; maybe TRBD1 (5 bases). Germline assignment: CDR1 SGHDT and CDR2 YYEEEE. Deletions cut 0 bases from V and 1 base from J, with 13 bases between. There are 16 residues in the CDR3.

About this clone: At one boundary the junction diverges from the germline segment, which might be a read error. The CDR3 protein is CASSLGRTDTQYF. DNA for the CDR3: TGTGCTAGCAGCTTGGGCCGGACAGATACGCAGTATTTT. The chain joins TRBV7-7 to TRBJ2-3; no firm D call. CDR3 length: 13 residues. Germline V CDR1 and CDR2: SSHAT, FNYEAQ (reference sequence).

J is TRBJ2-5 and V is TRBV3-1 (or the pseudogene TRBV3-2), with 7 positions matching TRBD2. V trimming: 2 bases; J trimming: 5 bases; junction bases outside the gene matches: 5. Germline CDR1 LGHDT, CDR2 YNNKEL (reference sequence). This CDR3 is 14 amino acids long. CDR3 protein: CASSQNGGWETQYF. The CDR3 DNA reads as TGTGCCAGCAGCCAAAACGGGGGGTGGGAGACCCAGTACTTC.

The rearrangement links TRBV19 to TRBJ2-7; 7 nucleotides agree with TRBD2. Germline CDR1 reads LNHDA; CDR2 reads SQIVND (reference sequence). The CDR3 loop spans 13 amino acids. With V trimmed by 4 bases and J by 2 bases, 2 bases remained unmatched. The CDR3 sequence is CASSRGGPYEQYF. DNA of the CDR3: TGTGCCAGTAGTAGGGGGGGTCCCTACGAGCAGTACTTC.

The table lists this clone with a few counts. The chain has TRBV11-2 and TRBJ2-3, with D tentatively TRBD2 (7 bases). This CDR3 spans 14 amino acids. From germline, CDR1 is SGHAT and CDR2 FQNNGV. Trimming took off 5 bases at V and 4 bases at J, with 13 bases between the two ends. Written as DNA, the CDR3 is TGTGCCAGCAGCCTGGGGGGGGCCCCAGATACGCAGTATTTT. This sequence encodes CASSLGGAPDTQYF. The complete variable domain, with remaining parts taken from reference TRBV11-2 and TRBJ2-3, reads EAGVAQSPRYKIIEKRQSVAFWCNPISGHATLYWYQQILGQGPKLLIQFQNNGVVDDSQLPKDRFSAERLKGVDSTLKIQPAKLEDSAVYLCASSLGGAPDTQYFGPGTRLTVL.

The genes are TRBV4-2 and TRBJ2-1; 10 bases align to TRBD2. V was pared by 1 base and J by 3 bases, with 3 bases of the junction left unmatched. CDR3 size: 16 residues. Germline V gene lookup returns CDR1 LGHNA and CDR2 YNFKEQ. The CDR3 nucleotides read TGTGCCAGCAGCCAAGTAGCGGGGGGAGTCTACAATGAGCAGTTCTTC. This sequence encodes CASSQVAGGVYNEQFF.

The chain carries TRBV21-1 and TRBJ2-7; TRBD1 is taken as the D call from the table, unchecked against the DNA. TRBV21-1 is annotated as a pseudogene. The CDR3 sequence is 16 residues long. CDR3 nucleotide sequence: TGTGCCAGCAGCAAAGTTATTGGTTCACACAATTACGAGCAGTACTTC. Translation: CASSKVIGSHNYEQYF.

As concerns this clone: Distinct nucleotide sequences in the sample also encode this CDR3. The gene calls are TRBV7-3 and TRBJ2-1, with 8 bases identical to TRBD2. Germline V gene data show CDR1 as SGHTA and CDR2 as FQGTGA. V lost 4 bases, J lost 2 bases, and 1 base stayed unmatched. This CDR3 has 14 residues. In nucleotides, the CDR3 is TGTGCCAGCAGCTCGGGACTAGCCTACAATGAGCAGTTCTTC. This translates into CASSSGLAYNEQFF.

DNA for the CDR3: TGTGCCTGGACGCCCCGGGACAGGGCTAGCACAGATACGCAGTATTTT. Its translation is CAWTPRDRASTDTQYF. The chain carries TRBV30 and TRBJ2-3; TRBD1 matches 9 bases. The germline V gene has CDR1 GTSNPN and CDR2 SVGIG (reference sequence). After removal of 4 bases from V and 0 bases from J, the junction contained 8 bases not matched to a gene. This CDR3 is 16 amino acids long.

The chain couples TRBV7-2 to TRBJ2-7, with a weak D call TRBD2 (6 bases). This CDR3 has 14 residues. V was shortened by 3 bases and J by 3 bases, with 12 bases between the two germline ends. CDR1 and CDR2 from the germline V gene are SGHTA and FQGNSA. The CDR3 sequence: CASSFGGPIYEQYF. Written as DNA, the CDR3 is TGTGCCAGCAGCTTCGGGGGTCCCATCTACGAGCAGTACTTC.

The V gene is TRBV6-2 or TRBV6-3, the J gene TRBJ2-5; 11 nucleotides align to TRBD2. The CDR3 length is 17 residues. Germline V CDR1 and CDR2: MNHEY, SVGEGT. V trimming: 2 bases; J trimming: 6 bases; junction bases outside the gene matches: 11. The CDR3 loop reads CASSYRGLAAVIKTQYF. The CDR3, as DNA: TGTGCCAGCAGTTACCGGGGACTAGCGGCAGTGATAAAGACCCAGTACTTC.

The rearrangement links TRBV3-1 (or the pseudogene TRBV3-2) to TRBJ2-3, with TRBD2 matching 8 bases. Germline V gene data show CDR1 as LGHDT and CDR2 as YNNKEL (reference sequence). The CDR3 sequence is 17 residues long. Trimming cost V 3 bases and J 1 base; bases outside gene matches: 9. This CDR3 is CASSHLPAGEGTDTQYF. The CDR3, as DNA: TGTGCCAGCAGCCACCTGCCAGCGGGAGAGGGCACAGATACGCAGTATTTT.

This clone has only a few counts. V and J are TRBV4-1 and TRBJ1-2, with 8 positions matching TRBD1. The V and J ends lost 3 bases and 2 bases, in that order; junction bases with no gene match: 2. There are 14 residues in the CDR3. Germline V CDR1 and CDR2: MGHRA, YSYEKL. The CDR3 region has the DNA TGCGCCAGCAGCCACGGACAGGGCAACTATGGCTACACCTTC. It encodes CASSHGQGNYGYTF.

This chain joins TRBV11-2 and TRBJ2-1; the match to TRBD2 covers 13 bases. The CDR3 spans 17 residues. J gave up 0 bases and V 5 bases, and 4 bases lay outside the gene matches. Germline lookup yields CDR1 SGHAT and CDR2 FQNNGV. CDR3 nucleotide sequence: TGTGCCAGCAGCCCGACTAGCGGGAGGCCCTCCTACAATGAGCAGTTCTTC. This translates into CASSPTSGRPSYNEQFF.

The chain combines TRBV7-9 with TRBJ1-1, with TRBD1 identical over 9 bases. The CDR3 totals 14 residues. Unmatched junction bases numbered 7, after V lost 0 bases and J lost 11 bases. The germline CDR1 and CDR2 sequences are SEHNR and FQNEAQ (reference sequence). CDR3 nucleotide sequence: TGTGCCAGCAGCTTAGCGAGGACAGGGGTGAAGGCTTTCTTT. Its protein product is CASSLARTGVKAFF.

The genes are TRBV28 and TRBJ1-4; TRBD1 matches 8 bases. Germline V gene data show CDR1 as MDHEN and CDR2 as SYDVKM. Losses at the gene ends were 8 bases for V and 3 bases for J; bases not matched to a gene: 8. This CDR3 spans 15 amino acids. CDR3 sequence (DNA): TGTGCCAGCCGAGGGCCGGGACAGGCTAATGAAAAACTGTTTTTT. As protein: CASRGPGQANEKLFF.

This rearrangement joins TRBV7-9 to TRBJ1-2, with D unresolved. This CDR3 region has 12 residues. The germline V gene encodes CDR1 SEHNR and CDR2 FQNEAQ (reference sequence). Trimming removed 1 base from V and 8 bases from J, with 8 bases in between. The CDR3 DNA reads TGTGCCAGCAGCTTAGTGACGGAGGGCTACACCTTC. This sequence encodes CASSLVTEGYTF.